This paragraph covers one T cell receptor (beta chain) sequence. The record originates from a study of technical replicates of blood from several donors. TCRdb's table, derived via immunoSEQ multiplex PCR, lists solely in-frame clones and lacks some. The table includes tens of thousands of clones, about 92% detected once. Deletions cut 2 bases from V and 0 bases from J, with 14 bases between. In germline, CDR1 is SGHDT, CDR2 YYEEEE. This CDR3 contains 16 residues. The chain uses TRBV5-6 and TRBJ2-5, with D tentatively TRBD2 (5 bases). The TCR was taken from a human donor in good health. The specimen was T cells isolated from PBMCs. CDR3 DNA: TGTGCCAGCAGCTTATCGCTAGCTGCTTACCAAGAGACCCAGTACTTC. Its translation is CASSLSLAAYQETQYF. The whole variable domain, filled in from reference TRBV5-6 and TRBJ2-5, reads DAGVTQSPTHLIKTRGQQVTLRCSPKSGHDTVSWYQQALGQGPQFIFQYYEEEERQRGNFPDRFSGHQFPNYSSELNVNALLLGDSALYLCASSLSLAAYQETQYFGPGTRLLVL.